The T cell receptor beta chain under discussion was sequenced for a study of blood T cells in healthy people across ages. General study findings and limits: Older age coincided with a roughly linear decline in TCR beta diversity per million T cells.

Germline V gene sequence: CDR1 SEHNR, CDR2 FQNEAQ (reference sequence). The CDR3 loop spans 15 amino acids. V gave up 1 base and J gave up 5 bases, with 14 bases separating them. Peripheral blood samples of 9 to 10 milliliters were drawn from each donor. Isolation of PBMCs gave at least 6.5 million cells per sample. As to this clonotype: What it binds is not known.

A sample-barcoded 5' primer and a J-beta primer mix were used in a second PCR of roughly 6 to 12 cycles. Sequencing of every sample gave 2.5 million or more CDR3-containing paired-end reads. One entry per CDR3 protein, called by TCRdb with MiXCR from the 5' RACE reads. Of hundreds of thousands of distinct CDR3 sequences listed, approximately 50% are singletons. This TCR derives from a woman aged 55-70 years in good health. Source material: blood. The genes are TRBV7-9 and TRBJ1-1; D call uncertain. The CDR3 is CASSLVAGWMTEAFF. The DNA for the CDR3 is TGTGCCAGCAGCTTAGTAGCTGGGTGGATGACTGAAGCTTTCTTT.